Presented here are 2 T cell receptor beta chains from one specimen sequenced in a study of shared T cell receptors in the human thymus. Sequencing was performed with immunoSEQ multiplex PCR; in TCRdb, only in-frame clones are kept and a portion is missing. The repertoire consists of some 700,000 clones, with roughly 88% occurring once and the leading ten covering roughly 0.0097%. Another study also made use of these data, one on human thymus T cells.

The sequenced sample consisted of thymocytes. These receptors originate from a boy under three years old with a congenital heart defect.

CDR3 sequence reads: CASSQDWRREGPYTTDTQYF. The CDR3 bases are TGCGCCAGCAGCCAAGATTGGCGGCGGGAGGGCCCTTATACCACAGATACGCAGTATTTT. The V gene is TRBV4-3, the J gene TRBJ2-3; 9 bases agree with TRBD2. The CDR3 contains 20 residues. Germline-derived CDR1 and CDR2 are LGHNA and YSLEER. V was clipped by 0 bases and J by 2 bases; unmatched bases: 15.

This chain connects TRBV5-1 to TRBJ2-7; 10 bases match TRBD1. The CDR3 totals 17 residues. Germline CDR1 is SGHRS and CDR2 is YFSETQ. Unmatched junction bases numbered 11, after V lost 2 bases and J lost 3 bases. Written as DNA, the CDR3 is TGCGCCAGCAGCTTAGGGACAGGGGTGGTTGGAGGCTACGAGCAGTACTTC. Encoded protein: CASSLGTGVVGGYEQYF.